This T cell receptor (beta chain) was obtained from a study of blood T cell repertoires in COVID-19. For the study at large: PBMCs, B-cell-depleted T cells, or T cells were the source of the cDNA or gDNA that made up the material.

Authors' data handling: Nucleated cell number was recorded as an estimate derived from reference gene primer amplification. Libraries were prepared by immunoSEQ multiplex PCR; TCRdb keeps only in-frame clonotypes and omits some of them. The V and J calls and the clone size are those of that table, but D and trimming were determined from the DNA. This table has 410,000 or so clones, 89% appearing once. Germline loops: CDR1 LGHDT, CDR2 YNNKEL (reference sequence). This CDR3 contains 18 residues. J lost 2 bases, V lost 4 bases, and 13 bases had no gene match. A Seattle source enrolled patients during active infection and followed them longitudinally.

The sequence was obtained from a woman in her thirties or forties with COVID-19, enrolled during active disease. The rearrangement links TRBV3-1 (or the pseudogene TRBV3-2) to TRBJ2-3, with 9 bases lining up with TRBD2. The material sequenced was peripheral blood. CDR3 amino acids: CASSRWGLARPPTDTQYF. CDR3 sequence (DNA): TGTGCCAGCAGCCGATGGGGACTAGCACGCCCCCCCACAGATACGCAGTATTTT.